This T cell receptor beta chain was identified in a study of graft-versus-host responses after intestinal transplantation. CDR1 is LGHNA and CDR2 is YSLEER in the germline V gene. CDR3 size: 15 residues. With 0 bases removed from V and 0 bases from J, the gap between germline ends came to 9 bases. Assay: immunoSEQ multiplex PCR; the TCRdb copy retains only in-frame clones and omits some. The sample contains around 23,000 clones, approximately 96% of which appear only once. Source: PBMCs, taken approximately 32 days after intestinal transplant. V usage is TRBV4-3 and J usage is TRBJ2-7, with D hard to call. This TCR derives from a human patient who received an intestinal transplant, so some T cells may come from the graft donor. The CDR3 coding sequence is TGCGCCAGCAGCCAAGAAGAGCAGAGCTCCTACGAGCAGTACTTC. Translation: CASSQEEQSSYEQYF.